Here is one T cell receptor (beta chain) with its context. The antigen is not known. The assay was immunoSEQ multiplex PCR, and TCRdb's table has in-frame clones only and misses some. The sample has about 110,000 clones, roughly 88% seen once; the top ten hold approximately 5%. This entry is derived from a study of T cell responses to AZD1222 COVID-19 vaccine. Study observations and caveats: Donors in the cohort were predominantly white British and more often female, and clonal diversity was possibly underestimated. The peak T cell response came first, and repertoires were sampled only after it. Distributed over spike, vaccine-associated CD4 TCRs predominated at 160-218 and 743-854.

Germline V lookup: CDR1 MNHEY, CDR2 SVGAGI. The CDR3 consists of 15 residues. With 6 bases removed from V and 4 bases from J, the gap between germline ends came to 16 bases. The receptor comes from an adult in good health. This specimen consisted of peripheral blood, obtained on day 0 of AZD1222 vaccination. J is TRBJ2-1 and V is TRBV6-5; D is perhaps TRBD2 (6 bases). CDR3 nucleotide sequence: TGTGCCAGCAGCCCCCCCGGGAGTACTTACAATGAGCAGTTCTTC. It translates to CASSPPGSTYNEQFF.